This TCR beta chain was profiled in a study of blood T cell repertoires in COVID-19. Study at large: Sites across the United States, Italy and Spain contributed samples from acute and convalescent COVID-19. T cells, B-cell-depleted T cells, or PBMCs supplied cDNA or gDNA.

Trimming cost V 1 base and J 7 bases; bases outside gene matches: 7. The CDR3 runs to 15 residues. Germline V CDR1 and CDR2: GTSNPN, SVGIG (reference sequence). TCRdb keeps only in-frame clones here, not all; method: immunoSEQ multiplex PCR. The data contain around 170,000 clones, more than 85% of them seen just once; the ten biggest clones take up nearly 0.55%. The genes are TRBV30 and TRBJ2-1; 10 nucleotides agree with TRBD2. The sample consisted of peripheral blood. The receptor was isolated from a man aged 50 or older with acute or convalescent COVID-19. CDR3 sequence (DNA): TGTGCCTGGAGTGGGCTAGCGGGGGCCTCAAATGAGCAGTTCTTC. Its protein is CAWSGLAGASNEQFF. Combining the CDR3 with reference TRBV30 and TRBJ2-1 gives the whole variable domain SQTIHQWPATLVQPVGSPLSLECTVEGTSNPNLYWYRQAAGRGLQLLFYSVGIGQISSEVPQNLSASRPQDRQFILSSKKLLLSDSGFYLCAWSGLAGASNEQFFGPGTRLTVL.